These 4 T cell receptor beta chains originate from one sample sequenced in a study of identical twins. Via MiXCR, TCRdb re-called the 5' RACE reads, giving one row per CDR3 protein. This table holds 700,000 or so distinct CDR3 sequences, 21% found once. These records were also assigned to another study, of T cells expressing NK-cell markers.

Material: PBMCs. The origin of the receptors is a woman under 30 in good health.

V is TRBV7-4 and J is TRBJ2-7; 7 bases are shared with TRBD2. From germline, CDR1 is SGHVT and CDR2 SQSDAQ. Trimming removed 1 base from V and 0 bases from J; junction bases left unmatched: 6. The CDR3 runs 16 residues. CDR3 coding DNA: TGTGCCAGCAGCTTAGGGTCTAGCGGCGACTCCTACGAGCAGTACTTC. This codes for CASSLGSSGDSYEQYF.

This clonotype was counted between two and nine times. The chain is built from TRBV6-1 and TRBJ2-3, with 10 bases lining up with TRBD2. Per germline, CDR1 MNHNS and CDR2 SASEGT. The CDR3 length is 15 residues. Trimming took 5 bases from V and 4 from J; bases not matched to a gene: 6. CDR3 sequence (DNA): TGTGCCAGCAGTACTAGCGGGATGGATTCAGATACGCAGTATTTT. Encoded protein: CASSTSGMDSDTQYF.

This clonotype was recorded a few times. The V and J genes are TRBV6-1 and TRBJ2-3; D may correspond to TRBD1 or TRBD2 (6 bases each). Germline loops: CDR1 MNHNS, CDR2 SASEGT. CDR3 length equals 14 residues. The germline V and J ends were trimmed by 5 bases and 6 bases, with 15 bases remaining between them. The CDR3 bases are TGTGCCAGCAGTCCGGGACTTAGGGGGGATACGCAGTATTTT. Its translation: CASSPGLRGDTQYF.

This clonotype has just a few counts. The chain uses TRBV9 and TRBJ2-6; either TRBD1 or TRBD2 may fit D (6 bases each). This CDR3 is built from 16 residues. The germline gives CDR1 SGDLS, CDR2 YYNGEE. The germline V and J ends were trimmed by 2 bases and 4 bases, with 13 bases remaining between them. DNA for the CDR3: TGTGCCAGCAGCGTCTTGGGGGCGGGAGGGGCCAACGTCCTGACTTTC. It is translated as CASSVLGAGGANVLTF. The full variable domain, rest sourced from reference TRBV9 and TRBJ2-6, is DSGVTQTPKHLITATGQRVTLRCSPRSGDLSVYWYQQSLDQGLQFLIQYYNGEERAKGNILERFSAQQFPDLHSELNLSSLELGDSALYFCASSVLGAGGANVLTFGAGSRLTVL.